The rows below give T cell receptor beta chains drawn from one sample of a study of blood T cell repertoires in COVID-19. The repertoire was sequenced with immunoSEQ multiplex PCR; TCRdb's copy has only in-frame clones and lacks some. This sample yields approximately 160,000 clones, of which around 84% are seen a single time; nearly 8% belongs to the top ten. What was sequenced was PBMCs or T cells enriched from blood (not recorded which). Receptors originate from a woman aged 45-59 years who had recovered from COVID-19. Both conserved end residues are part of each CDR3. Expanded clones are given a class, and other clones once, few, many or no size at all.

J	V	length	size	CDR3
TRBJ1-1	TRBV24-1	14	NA	CATSDTRDRAASFF
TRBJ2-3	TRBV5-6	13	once	CASTLGQADTQYF
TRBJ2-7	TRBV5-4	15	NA	CASYPAPGISYEQYF
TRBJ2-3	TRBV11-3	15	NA	CASSLFGEVTDTQYF
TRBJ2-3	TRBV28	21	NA	CASLSLQGAAAPLKFTDTQYF
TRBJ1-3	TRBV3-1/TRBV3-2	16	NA	CASSQAYPYSGNTIYF
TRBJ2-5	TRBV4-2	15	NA	CASSQRDSSRETQYF
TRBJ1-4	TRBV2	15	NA	CASSFLGEGNEKLFF
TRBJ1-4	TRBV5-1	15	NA	CASSRTGVTNEKLFF
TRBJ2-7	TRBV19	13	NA	CASSRDNSYEQYF
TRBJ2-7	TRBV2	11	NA	CASRDWSLQYF
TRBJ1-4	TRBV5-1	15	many	CASSLNRATNEKLFF
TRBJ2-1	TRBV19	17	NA	CASSGLAGVSLESEQFF
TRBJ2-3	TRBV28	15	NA	CASSLSPGGRGTQYF
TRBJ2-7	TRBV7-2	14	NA	CASSGQASSYEQYF
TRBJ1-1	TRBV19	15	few	CASSADRRKNTEAFF
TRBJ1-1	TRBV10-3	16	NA	CAISPLNRGTNTEAFF
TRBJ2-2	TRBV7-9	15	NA	CASSIELLNTGELFF
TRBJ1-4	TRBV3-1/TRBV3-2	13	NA	CASSQDRGGKLFF
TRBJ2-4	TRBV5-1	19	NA	CASSSEGARDPLAKNIQYF
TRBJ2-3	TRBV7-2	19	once	CASTLRGTSGTASADTQYF
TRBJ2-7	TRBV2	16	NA	CASSPMRGYSPYEQYF
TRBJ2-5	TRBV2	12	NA	CAIRDRSETQYF
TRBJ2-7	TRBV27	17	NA	CASTISPSAGVSYEQYF
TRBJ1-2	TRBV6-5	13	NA	CASRAGTVYGYTF
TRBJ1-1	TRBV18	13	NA	CASSPSLDSEAFF
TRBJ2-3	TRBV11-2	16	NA	CASSLDRAGRGDTQYF
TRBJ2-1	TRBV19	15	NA	CASNHRSTQGNEQFF
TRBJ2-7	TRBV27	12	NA	CASGQATYEQYF
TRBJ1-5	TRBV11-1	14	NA	CASSLEGINQPQHF
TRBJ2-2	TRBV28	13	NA	CATVAGGYGELFF